This record covers a single T cell receptor (beta chain). Using immunoSEQ multiplex PCR, the repertoire was profiled, and TCRdb retains in-frame clones only, with some absent. The data hold hundreds of thousands of clones, with 60% to 80% observed a single time. The sample comes from a study of shared clonotypes between healthy human individuals. In germline, CDR1 is WNHNN, CDR2 SYGVQD (reference sequence). The germline V and J ends were trimmed by 5 bases and 3 bases, with 8 bases remaining between them. This CDR3 spans 13 amino acids. The receptor comes from a woman aged 40 to 50 in good health. Some clones in this sample may be carry-over from other donors' samples. This sequence joins TRBV10-1 and TRBJ1-5, with D possibly matching TRBD1 (5 bases). Specimen: PBMCs. The DNA for the CDR3 is TGCGCCAGCAGTACAGGACCCAATCAGCCCCAGCATTTT. It encodes CASSTGPNQPQHF.